This TCR beta chain comes out of a study of CD8+CD57+ T cells in acquired aplastic anemia (dated 2018 in TCRdb). Describing the broader study: On average, sorted CD4+ and CD8+ cells yielded around 3.4 ug of extracted DNA, with a range of about 0.17 to 27.4 ug. CD8+CD57+ expansion was defined as a frequency above the mean frequency observed in healthy subjects. Results and caveats for the whole study, not just this receptor: Approximately 31 CD8+ CDR3 sequences were found in both patients and controls but appeared to be highly expressed in patients and within the immunodominant clones of the patients. Patients and healthy controls showed no significant difference in CD8+ Simpson's diversity (P=0.060).

Patients chosen for sequencing had shown expansion of CD8+CD57+ cells by flow cytometry. Every patient had a diagnosis of severe acquired aplastic anemia based on International Study of Aplastic Anemia and Agranulocytosis and Camitta criteria. Patients had received no therapy at the time of blood sampling. In the study, sorted CD4+ and CD8+ blood T cells from patients with severe aplastic anemia and from healthy subjects underwent deep sequencing of TCR repertoires. In the USA, patient enrollment took place under clinicaltrials.gov protocols 00001620, 01623167, 00001397, 00071045, 00081523 and 00961064. Ficoll-Paque density gradient centrifugation was used to isolate peripheral blood mononuclear cells. Before DNA extraction, CD4+ and CD8+ T cells were sorted with FACS or magnetic beads. At least ten counts were recorded for this clonotype. No antigen is known for it. No clone much larger than this one lies a single base away; base qualities are absent.

Profiling of TCR beta VDJ combinations and CDR3 sequences used genomic DNA as the template. TCR repertoire sequencing was run on an Illumina HiSeq 2000. Regarding the original processing steps: TRBV/TRBJ rearrangement plots, CDR3 size and DJ length profiles, and Simpson's diversity index were used to assess repertoires. Whichever DNA sequence was most abundant in the deep sequencing data was defined as the immunodominant clone. CDR3 amino acid sequences were checked for sharing between subjects and were compared against published repertoires and the VDJdb database. The public sequencing data were trimmed at Q25 with fastp and processed into clonotypes with MiXCR by TCRdb, which kept only in-frame beta chains. Entries are consolidated by CDR3 protein sequence, retaining the most common genes and DNA. TCRdb, rather than the study authors, made the V and J calls. The sample yields some 170,000 distinct CDR3 sequences; less than 65% were counted once. The top ten hold about 42% of the sample.

CDR1 and CDR2 were assigned from the germline V gene (reference sequence) as DFQATT and SNEGSKA. The CDR3 spans 13 residues, from the cysteine through the phenylalanine. Only the CDR3 region is kept as DNA, spanning 39 bases read in frame from base 1. The trim is 4 bases for V and 3 bases for J, with a gap of 13 bases between the germline ends. The clonotype was recovered from a human donor with aplastic anemia. This chain is built from TRBV20-1 and TRBJ2-7; possibly the D gene is TRBD1, per 6 matching bases. Sequenced: sorted CD4+, CD8+, or CD8+CD57+ T cells (not recorded which) from PBMCs. Here the CDR3 is given as CSAKRAGDYEQYF. At the DNA level, the sequence is TGCAGTGCTAAGAGGGCAGGGGACTACGAGCAGTACTTC.